Described below is a single TCR beta chain sequence and its context. As yet, its antigen is unknown. These donors, healthy bone marrow donors, were studied. The J segment lost 3 bases and the V segment lost 2 bases, leaving 2 bases of the junction unmatched. Germline V gene lookup returns CDR1 MNHEY and CDR2 SVGAGI. The CDR3 spans 14 residues. This entry belongs to a study of cytomegalovirus exposure and HLA in healthy donors. Both 60 Vbeta primers and 13 Jbeta primers went into the PCR. The data were produced by immunoSEQ multiplex PCR, yet TCRdb's version contains in-frame clones alone and is incomplete. The sample includes some 160,000 clones, about 74% seen only once; the top ten take 1.5% to 2%. Study-level results: Reports credit the classifier with highly specific, highly sensitive diagnosis of cytomegalovirus status. When analyzed later, the rates of TCR association showed variation by HLA locus, with DRB1 the most and HLA-C the fewest.

The sequence was obtained from a woman aged 40 to 55 in good health and CMV-seronegative. The sequencing input was PBMCs. This chain uses TRBV6-5 with TRBJ1-1, with 8 nucleotides matching TRBD1. CDR3 sequence: CASSYLQGDTEAFF. Here the CDR3 DNA reads TGTGCCAGCAGTTACCTACAGGGGGACACTGAAGCTTTCTTT.